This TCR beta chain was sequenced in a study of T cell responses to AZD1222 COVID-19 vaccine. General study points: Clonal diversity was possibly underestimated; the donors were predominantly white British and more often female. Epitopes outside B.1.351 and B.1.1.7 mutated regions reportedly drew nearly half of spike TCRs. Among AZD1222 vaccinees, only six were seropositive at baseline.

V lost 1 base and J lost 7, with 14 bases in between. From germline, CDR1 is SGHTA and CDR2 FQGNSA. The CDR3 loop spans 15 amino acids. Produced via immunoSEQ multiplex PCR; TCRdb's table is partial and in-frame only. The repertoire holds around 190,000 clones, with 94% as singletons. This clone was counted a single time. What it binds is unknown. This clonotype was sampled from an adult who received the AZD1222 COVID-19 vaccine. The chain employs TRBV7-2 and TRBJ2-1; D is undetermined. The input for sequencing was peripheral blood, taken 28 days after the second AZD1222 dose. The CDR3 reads CASSLGDAHLNEQFF. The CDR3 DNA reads TGTGCCAGCAGCTTAGGTGACGCCCACTTGAATGAGCAGTTCTTC.